This section outlines one T cell receptor (beta chain) sequence together with its context. The antigen is undetermined. These data belong to a study of monozygotic twins with inflammatory bowel disease. Germline V gene lookup returns CDR1 LNHDA and CDR2 SQIVND (reference sequence). The CDR3 covers 16 residues. Notes on the study in general: T cell subtypes that differed could not be told apart.

Making cDNA involved eight separate reactions per sample. No DNA is given; TCRdb re-called the 5' RACE reads and lists each CDR3 protein once. The sample table sets out approximately 380,000 distinct CDR3 sequences. The authors isolated total RNA from whole blood without sorting T cells. V usage is TRBV19 and J usage is TRBJ2-1; TCRdb's D call, TRBD1, is unchecked because there is no DNA. Input material: blood. The clonotype comes from a human donor with ulcerative colitis or Crohn's disease, or a healthy co-twin of an affected twin (not recorded which). CDR3 loop: CASSIVEGTPRDEQFF.